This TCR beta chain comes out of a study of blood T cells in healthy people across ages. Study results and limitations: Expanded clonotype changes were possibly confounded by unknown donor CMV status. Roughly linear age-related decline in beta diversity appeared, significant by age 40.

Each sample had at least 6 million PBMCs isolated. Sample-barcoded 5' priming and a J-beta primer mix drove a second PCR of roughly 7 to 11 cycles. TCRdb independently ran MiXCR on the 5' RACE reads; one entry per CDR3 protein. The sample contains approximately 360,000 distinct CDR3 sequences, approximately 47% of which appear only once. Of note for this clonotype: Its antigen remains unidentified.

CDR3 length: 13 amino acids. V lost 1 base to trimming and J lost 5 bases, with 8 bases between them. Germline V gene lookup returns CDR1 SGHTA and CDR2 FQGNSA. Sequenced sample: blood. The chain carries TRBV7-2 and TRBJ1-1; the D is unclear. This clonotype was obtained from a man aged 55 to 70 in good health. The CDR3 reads CASSLDGLTEAFF. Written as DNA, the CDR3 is TGTGCCAGCAGCTTAGACGGTTTAACTGAAGCTTTCTTT.